This is a list of T cell receptor beta chains from one sample in a study of shared clonotypes between healthy human individuals. Clones were read by immunoSEQ multiplex PCR, and TCRdb kept only the in-frame ones, dropping some. In the table there are about 2.3 million clones, just under 95% of which are singletons. The material sequenced was naive CD4+ T cells from PBMCs. Every receptor here comes from a man aged 18 to 29 in good health. Some clones in this sample may be carry-over from other donors' samples. The CDR3 runs from the conserved cysteine through the conserved F or W. D genes are given only for firm matches.

V gene	D gene	J gene	CDR3 DNA	CDR3 protein
TRBV30	TRBD1	TRBJ1-1	TGTGCCTGGTCGAAGGGAGGGGGCAGGGGATGGACTGAAGCTTTCTTT	CAWSKGGGRGWTEAFF
TRBV18	-	TRBJ2-3	TGTGCCAGCTCACCACCTTGGGACGGCCCGGAAAATACGCAGTATTTT	CASSPPWDGPENTQYF
TRBV6-1	-	TRBJ2-7	TGTGCCAGCAGTGAATTCTGGGGTTCCGAGCAGTACTTC	CASSEFWGSEQYF
TRBV7-2	TRBD2	TRBJ2-1	TGTGCCAGCAGCTTAGATCAAGCGGGAGCACTGGAGTTCTTC	CASSLDQAGALEFF
TRBV5-1	-	TRBJ2-2	TGCGCCAGCAGCTTGGGACACAGGGACGGGGAGCTGTTTTTT	CASSLGHRDGELFF
TRBV6-5	-	TRBJ1-2	TGTGCCAGCAGTTTAAGACAGACACTCTATGGCTACACCTTC	CASSLRQTLYGYTF
TRBV6-5	-	TRBJ1-2	TGTGCCAGCAGTTCCCAAGGGTTGGGTATCTATGGCTACACCTTC	CASSSQGLGIYGYTF
TRBV7-3	TRBD2	TRBJ2-7	TGTGCCAGCAGCCCCCAACGGGCTAGCGGGATGTACGAGCAGTACTTC	CASSPQRASGMYEQYF
TRBV6-1	-	TRBJ2-6	TGTGCCAGCAGTGAAATGGCTGGGGCCAACGTCCTGACTTTC	CASSEMAGANVLTF
TRBV5-4	-	TRBJ2-2	TGTGCCAGCAGCCGATTCGGGGGGCAGATACCCGGGGAGCTGTTTTTT	CASSRFGGQIPGELFF
TRBV6-5	-	TRBJ2-5	TGTGCCAGCAGTTATGTTATGGGTCGAGAGACCCAGTACTTC	CASSYVMGRETQYF
TRBV4-3	-	TRBJ2-3	TGCGCCAGCAGCCAAGAGGGCCAAACGGGAGATACGCAGTATTTT	CASSQEGQTGDTQYF
TRBV6-5	TRBD1	TRBJ2-7	TGTGCCAGCAGGGGATACAGGGGTAATTCCTACGAGCAGTACTTC	CASRGYRGNSYEQYF
TRBV6-1	TRBD2	TRBJ2-3	TGTGCCAGCAGTGACAGCGGGAGCGCAGATACGCAGTATTTT	CASSDSGSADTQYF
TRBV6-5	-	TRBJ1-1	TGTGCCAGCAGCTCCCGGCTCGGTGAAGCTTTCTTT	CASSSRLGEAFF
TRBV5-1	-	TRBJ2-4	TGCGCCAGCAGCAACGACTTGTTCAGGGGGGACATTCAGTACTTC	CASSNDLFRGDIQYF
TRBV5-4	-	TRBJ2-7	TGTGCCAGCAGCTTGCATGGTAACGTGGGGGGCGGAGAGCAGTACTTC	CASSLHGNVGGGEQYF
TRBV6-5	TRBD2	TRBJ2-7	TGTGCCAGCAGTCCCCGGGCGGGAGGGGCCTACGAGCAGTACTTC	CASSPRAGGAYEQYF
TRBV19	-	TRBJ1-2	TGTGCCAGTAGTATCGCAACCATGGACTATGGCTACACCTTC	CASSIATMDYGYTF
TRBV29-1	-	TRBJ2-3	TGCAGCGTTTCGCCGGGACTGCACACAGATACGCAGTATTTT	CSVSPGLHTDTQYF